The 15 T cell receptor beta chains reported below all come from one sample, sequenced in a study of long-term antiretroviral therapy in people with HIV. The libraries were made with immunoSEQ v3.0 at survey level. Using immunoSEQ multiplex PCR, the repertoire was profiled, and TCRdb retains in-frame clones only, with some absent. The sample yields about 12,000 clones, around three quarters seen once. The specimen was unsorted PBMCs, collected less than 3.3 years before starting antiretroviral therapy. All receptors derive from a man aged 35 to 55 with HIV.

This sequence joins TRBV5-1 and TRBJ2-1, with 7 bases lining up with TRBD1. Losses at the gene ends were 4 bases for V and 7 bases for J; bases not matched to a gene: 14. Germline V gene lookup returns CDR1 SGHRS and CDR2 YFSETQ. The CDR3 covers 16 residues. The CDR3 protein is CASSLPGQVTWNEQFF. The DNA of the CDR3 is TGCGCCAGCAGCCTCCCCGGACAGGTCACCTGGAATGAGCAGTTCTTC.

V is TRBV10-3 and J is TRBJ2-1; 10 nucleotides line up with TRBD2. The V and J ends lost 6 bases and 0 bases, in that order; junction bases with no gene match: 11. This CDR3 region has 18 residues. The germline gives CDR1 ENHRY, CDR2 SYGVKD. Here the CDR3 reads CAIRAGTSAPSSYNEQFF. In nucleotides, the CDR3 is TGTGCCATCAGGGCCGGGACTAGCGCCCCGAGCTCCTACAATGAGCAGTTCTTC.

The rearrangement links TRBV11-3 to TRBJ2-6, with D possibly matching TRBD1 (6 bases). Germline values: CDR1 SGHNT, CDR2 YENEEA. This CDR3 region has 17 residues. Between the trimmed V and J ends, which lost 5 bases and 4 bases, there was a span of 18 bases. The DNA of the CDR3 is TGTGCCAGCAGCCCCCGTGGGGCCGGGACAGGGGCCAACGTCCTGACTTTC. This encodes CASSPRGAGTGANVLTF.

This clone counts as medium-sized. The chain is built from TRBV27 and TRBJ2-1; D gene ambiguous. Trimming removed 3 bases from V and 3 bases from J, with 12 bases in between. Germline V gene data show CDR1 as MNHEY and CDR2 as SMNVEV (reference sequence). The CDR3 length is 15 residues. The CDR3 reads CASSFPFGRYNEQFF. The CDR3 region has the DNA TGTGCCAGCAGTTTCCCGTTTGGGCGCTACAATGAGCAGTTCTTC.

This clone came up once. J is TRBJ1-1 and V is TRBV5-1, with 9 bases that match TRBD1. This CDR3 spans 15 amino acids. J was trimmed by 1 base and V by 4 bases; bases with no gene match: 5. Germline assignment: CDR1 SGHRS and CDR2 YFSETQ. As DNA, the CDR3 is TGCGCCAGCAGCCCGGGGACAGGGAGGAACACTGAAGCTTTCTTT. Translated, it gives CASSPGTGRNTEAFF.

In its sample, this clone was seen once. The genes are TRBV5-5 and TRBJ1-5; D gene unclear. The CDR3 runs 15 residues. Between the trimmed V and J ends, which lost 0 bases and 1 base, there was a span of 8 bases. In germline, CDR1 is SGHKS, CDR2 YYEKEE (reference sequence). CDR3: CASSLVGNSNQPQHF. DNA for the CDR3: TGTGCCAGCAGCTTGGTCGGGAACAGCAATCAGCCCCAGCATTTT.

The chain uses TRBV7-9 and TRBJ2-1; D is tentatively TRBD1 or TRBD2 (5 bases each). The CDR3 runs 13 residues. The germline V gene has CDR1 SEHNR and CDR2 FQNEAQ (reference sequence). The ends were cut back, 5 bases at V and 7 bases at J, with 12 bases in the middle. The CDR3 region is CASSGGLRNEQFF. In DNA form, the CDR3 reads TGTGCCAGCAGCGGGGGTCTCAGGAATGAGCAGTTCTTC.

The chain joins TRBV7-2 to TRBJ1-2; the D gene is possibly TRBD1 (5 bases). The CDR3 length is 14 residues. Germline-derived CDR1 and CDR2 are SGHTA and FQGNSA. The V gene lost 0 bases and the J gene lost 10 bases, with 15 bases spanning the gap. The chain's CDR3 is CASSLAGRQGAYTF. CDR3 DNA: TGTGCCAGCAGCTTAGCTGGGAGGCAGGGAGCCTACACCTTC.

The chain carries TRBV18 and TRBJ2-5, with TRBD1 matching over 9 bases. Per germline, CDR1 KGHSH and CDR2 LQKENI. V lost 5 bases, J lost 5 bases, and 9 bases stayed unmatched. CDR3 size: 15 residues. CDR3 amino acids: CASSTGQGISETQYF. The CDR3 bases are TGTGCCAGCTCAACCGGACAGGGGATATCGGAGACCCAGTACTTC.

The chain links TRBV27 to TRBJ2-1, with D hard to call. The CDR3 length is 14 residues. In germline, CDR1 is MNHEY, CDR2 SMNVEV (reference sequence). Trimming removed 6 bases from V and 0 bases from J, with 9 bases in between. The CDR3 reads CASRFSYSYNEQFF. CDR3 nucleotides: TGTGCCAGCAGATTTAGCTACTCCTACAATGAGCAGTTCTTC.

This chain joins TRBV4-3 and TRBJ1-1; D perhaps matches TRBD1 (6 bases). The germline V gene encodes CDR1 LGHNA and CDR2 YSLEER. The CDR3 is 17 residues long. Trimming took 0 bases from V and 0 from J, leaving 14 bases between them. The CDR3 nucleotides read TGCGCCAGCAGCCAAGATCAGGAGAGGGGGATGAACACTGAAGCTTTCTTT. As protein: CASSQDQERGMNTEAFF.

The chain carries TRBV5-1 and TRBJ2-1; TRBD2 aligns across 7 bases. This CDR3 is 17 amino acids long. Germline loops: CDR1 SGHRS, CDR2 YFSETQ. J lost 0 bases, V lost 4 bases, and 10 bases had no gene match. The CDR3 region is CASSPSTGGLSYNEQFF. In nucleotides, the CDR3 is TGCGCCAGCAGCCCAAGCACGGGGGGTCTCTCCTACAATGAGCAGTTCTTC.

The rearrangement links TRBV7-2 to TRBJ1-5; maybe TRBD1 (5 bases). V lost 1 base and J lost 6, with 7 bases in between. This CDR3 comprises 13 residues. Looked up from germline, CDR1 is SGHTA and CDR2 is FQGNSA. The CDR3 DNA is TGTGCCAGCAGCTTAGGCGGGACTCAGCCCCAGCATTTT. This sequence encodes CASSLGGTQPQHF.

This clone was seen a few times. V gene TRBV9 combines with J gene TRBJ1-3; perhaps TRBD1 as D (5 bases). The CDR3 has 17 residues. Germline assignment: CDR1 SGDLS and CDR2 YYNGEE. With 0 bases removed from V and 2 bases from J, the gap between germline ends came to 15 bases. The CDR3 here is CASSVEGPPGPGNTIYF. In DNA form, the CDR3 reads TGTGCCAGCAGCGTAGAGGGACCTCCCGGGCCTGGAAACACCATATATTTT.

This clone is medium-sized in the sample. The genes are TRBV9 and TRBJ2-3; 10 nucleotides line up with TRBD2. The germline V gene has CDR1 SGDLS and CDR2 YYNGEE. V shed 5 bases, J shed 6 bases, and the junction held 12 bases outside the gene matches. This CDR3 contains 16 residues. CDR3 sequence: CASRPNSGRWSDTQYF. CDR3 coding DNA: TGTGCCAGCAGACCAAATAGCGGGAGGTGGTCGGATACGCAGTATTTT.